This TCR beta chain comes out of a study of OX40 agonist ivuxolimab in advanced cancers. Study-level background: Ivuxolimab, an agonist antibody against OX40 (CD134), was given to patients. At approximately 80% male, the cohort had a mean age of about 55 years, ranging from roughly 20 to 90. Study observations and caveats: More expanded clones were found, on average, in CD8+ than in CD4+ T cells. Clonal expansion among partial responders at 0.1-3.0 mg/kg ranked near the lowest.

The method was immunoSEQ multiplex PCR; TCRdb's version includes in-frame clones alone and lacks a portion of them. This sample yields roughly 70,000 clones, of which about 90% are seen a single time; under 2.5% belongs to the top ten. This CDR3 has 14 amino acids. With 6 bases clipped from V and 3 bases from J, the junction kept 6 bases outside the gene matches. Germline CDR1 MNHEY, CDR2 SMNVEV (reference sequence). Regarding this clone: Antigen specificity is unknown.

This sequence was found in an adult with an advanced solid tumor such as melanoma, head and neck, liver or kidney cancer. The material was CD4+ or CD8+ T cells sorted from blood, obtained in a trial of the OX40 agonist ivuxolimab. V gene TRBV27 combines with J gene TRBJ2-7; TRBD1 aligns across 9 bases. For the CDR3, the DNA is TGTGCCAGCAGCCGGTCGGGACAGGGCTACGAGCAGTACTTC. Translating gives CASSRSGQGYEQYF.